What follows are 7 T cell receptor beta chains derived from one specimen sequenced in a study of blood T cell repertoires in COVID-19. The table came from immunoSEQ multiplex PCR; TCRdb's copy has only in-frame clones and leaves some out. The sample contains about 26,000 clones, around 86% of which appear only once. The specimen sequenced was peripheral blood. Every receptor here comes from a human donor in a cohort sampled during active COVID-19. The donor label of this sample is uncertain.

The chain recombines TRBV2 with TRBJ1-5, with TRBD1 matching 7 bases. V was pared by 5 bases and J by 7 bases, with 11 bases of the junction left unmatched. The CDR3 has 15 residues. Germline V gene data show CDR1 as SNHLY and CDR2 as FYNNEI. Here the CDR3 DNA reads TGTGCCAGCAGTCTCCAAGGGACAGAAAGCCAGCCCCAGCATTTT. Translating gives CASSLQGTESQPQHF. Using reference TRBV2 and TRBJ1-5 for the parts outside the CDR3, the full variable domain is EPEVTQTPSHQVTQMGQEVILRCVPISNHLYFYWYRQILGQKVEFLVSFYNNEISEKSEIFDDQFSVERPDGSNFTLKIRSTKLEDSAMYFCASSLQGTESQPQHFGDGTRLSIL.

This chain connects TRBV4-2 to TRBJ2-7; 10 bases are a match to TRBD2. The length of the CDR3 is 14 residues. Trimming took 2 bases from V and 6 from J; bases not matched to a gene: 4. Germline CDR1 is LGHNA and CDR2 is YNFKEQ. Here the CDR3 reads CASSQIAGGAEQYF. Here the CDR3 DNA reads TGTGCCAGCAGCCAAATAGCGGGGGGAGCCGAGCAGTACTTC.

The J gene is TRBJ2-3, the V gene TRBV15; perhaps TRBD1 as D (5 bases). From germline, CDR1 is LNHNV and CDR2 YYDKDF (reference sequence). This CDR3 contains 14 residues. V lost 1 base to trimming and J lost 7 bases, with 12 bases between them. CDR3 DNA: TGTGCCACCAGCAGAGGTGGGGCCGGGTATACGCAGTATTTT. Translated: CATSRGGAGYTQYF. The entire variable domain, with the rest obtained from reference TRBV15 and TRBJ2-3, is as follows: DAMVIQNPRYQVTQFGKPVTLSCSQTLNHNVMYWYQQKSSQAPKLLFHYYDKDFNNEADTPDNFQSRRPNTSFCFLDIRSPGLGDTAMYLCATSRGGAGYTQYFGPGTRLTVL.

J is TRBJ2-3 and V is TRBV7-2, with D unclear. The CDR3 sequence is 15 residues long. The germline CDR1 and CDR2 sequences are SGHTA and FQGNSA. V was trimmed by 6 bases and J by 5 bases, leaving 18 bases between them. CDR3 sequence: CASSQPARGQDTQYF. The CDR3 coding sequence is TGTGCCAGCAGTCAACCCGCCCGTGGCCAAGATACGCAGTATTTT.

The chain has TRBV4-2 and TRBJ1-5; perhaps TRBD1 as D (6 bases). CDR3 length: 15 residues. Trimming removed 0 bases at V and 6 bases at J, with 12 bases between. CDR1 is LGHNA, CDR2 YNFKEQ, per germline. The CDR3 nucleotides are TGTGCCAGCAGCCAAGAAGTAGGGGGTAGTCAGCCCCAGCATTTT. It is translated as CASSQEVGGSQPQHF.

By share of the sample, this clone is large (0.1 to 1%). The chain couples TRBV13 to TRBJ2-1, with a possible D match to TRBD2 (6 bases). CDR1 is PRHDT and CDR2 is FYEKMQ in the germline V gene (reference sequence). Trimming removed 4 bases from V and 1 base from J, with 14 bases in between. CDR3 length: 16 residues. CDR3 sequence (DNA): TGTGCCAGCAGCTCCTACAGGACTACTTCCTACAATGAGCAGTTCTTC. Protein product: CASSSYRTTSYNEQFF.

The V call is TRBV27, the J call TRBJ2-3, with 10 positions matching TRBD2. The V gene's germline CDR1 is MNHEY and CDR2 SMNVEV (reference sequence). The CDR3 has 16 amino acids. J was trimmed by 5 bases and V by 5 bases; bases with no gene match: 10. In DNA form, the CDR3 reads TGTGCCAGCAGTGCTAATAGCGGGGGGTTTCGAGATACGCAGTATTTT. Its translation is CASSANSGGFRDTQYF.